This T cell receptor beta chain was recorded in a study of shared T cell receptors in the human thymus (dated by TCRdb to 2020 to 2022). Looking at the study overall: The study examined how self-reactive, shared T-cell receptor alpha chains are generated in the human thymus.

CDR1 WSHSY and CDR2 SAAADI were looked up in the germline V gene. V has 6 bases trimmed and J has 5 bases trimmed; junction bases matching no gene number 10. Including the terminal cysteine and phenylalanine, the CDR3 comprises 15 residues. The read is trimmed to its CDR3 DNA, 45 bases read in frame from base 1. In the case of this clone: The antigen it binds to is not known. It has no much larger one-base neighbor in the sample; base qualities were not kept.

Library preparation employed the immunoSEQ multiplex PCR assay. TCRdb mirrors the immuneACCESS table, restricted to in-frame sequences. Some clones are absent from its copies; in checked studies, under half trace to an unresolved V gene, and the reason for the others is unknown. The sample table lists under 700,000 clones, around 82% of them with a count of one. Around 0.012% of the sample belongs to the ten largest clones. This sample also belongs to another study, concerning human thymus T cells. The second study's paper adds: Immunologically healthy infants undergoing open corrective cardiac surgery for congenital heart defects in Finland were used as donors. Thymus tissue was collected as surgical resects that were removed during corrective cardiac surgery. Biased V and J gene segment usage appeared to be present in both thymic and peripheral blood repertoires. The related research reported highly overlapping thymic TCR repertoires among unrelated individuals. The study used under ten infant thymus samples plus four related peripheral blood samples to characterize TCR alpha and beta repertoires. The infant donors were roughly 7 to 244 days old, and the cohort included roughly six males and a couple of females. Thymocytes were mechanically released from the tissue and were stored as pellets of roughly 10-32 million cells at -70 degrees C. A QIAsymphony instrument was used to extract genomic DNA from the frozen cell pellets. The immunoSEQ multiplex PCR assay was used to amplify the TCRB and TCRAD loci from a standardized amount of quality-controlled genomic DNA. Amplicons spanned the V(D)J region at a length sufficient to cover the CDR3 and identify V and J genes. The commercial immunoSEQ service was used to sequence amplicons on an Illumina platform. Primer bias and sequencing errors were corrected using previously described methods, and TCRAD and TCRB definitions followed the IMGT database. immunoSEQ Analyzer 3.0 and VDJTools were used for repertoire analysis, which covered basic statistics, V/J segment usage, diversity estimates, rarefaction and pairwise overlap. Diversity was estimated with Chao1, ChaoE, Efron-Thisted, Shannon and inverse Simpson indices, and also on datasets down-sampled to the smallest sample. Repertoire overlap used strict matching of CDR3 nucleotide sequence, V gene and J gene, with Jaccard-based multidimensional scaling clustering. Thymus samples yielded on average about 810,000 unique TCRB clonotypes, compared with around 91,000 from blood samples.

The sequence was collected from a boy in the first two years of life with a congenital heart defect. Donor details come from another sample of the same person, matched by shared clones. The sequenced sample was thymocytes. The chain couples TRBV10-2 to TRBJ2-7; a stretch of 10 junction bases matches TRBD2. In nucleotides, the sequence is TGCGCCAGCAGGGAACACGGGACTAGCGCGGACGAGCAGTACTTC. Translated, it gives CASREHGTSADEQYF.